The rows below give T cell receptor beta chains drawn from one sample of a study of tumor-infiltrating lymphocytes in primary liver carcinoma. Each CDR3 protein gets one entry after TCRdb re-called the multiplex PCR reads with MiXCR. Found here are 300,000 to 350,000 distinct CDR3 sequences, 58% of them singletons; the top ten hold around 15%. The sequenced material came from peripheral blood. These TCRs come from a woman in her twenties or thirties with primary liver carcinoma and hepatitis B virus infection. Each CDR3 is given with its conserved first and last residue. A D gene is named only where the DNA matches it firmly. Clone size is stated in some rows and not others, as once, few, many or a class when expanded.

TRBJ2-7 - TRBD2 TRBV5-6 CASSLKDRLAGVTNEQYF TGTGCCAGCAGCTTGAAAGATCGACTAGCGGGAGTTACGAACGAGCAGTACTTC
TRBJ2-5 many TRBD2 TRBV11-2 CASSDQNGLAGGETQYF TGTGCCAGCAGCGATCAAAACGGACTAGCGGGAGGAGAGACCCAGTACTTC
TRBJ2-2 - TRBD1 TRBV4-2 CASKFTGATNTGELFF TGTGCCAGCAAATTCACAGGGGCCACGAACACCGGGGAGCTGTTTTTT
TRBJ2-7 - - TRBV11-2 CVSSLVGFSYEQYF TGTGTCAGCAGCTTAGTGGGGTTCTCCTACGAGCAGTACTTT
TRBJ2-1 - - TRBV30 CAWGRQGGNEQFF TGTGCCTGGGGCCGGCAGGGGGGCAATGAGCAGTTCTTT
TRBJ2-1 - TRBD2 TRBV7-9 CASIVTGGLAETFYNEQFF TGTGCCAGCATCGTGACAGGGGGACTAGCGGAAACCTTCTACAATGAGCAGTTCTTC
TRBJ2-1 - - TRBV24-1 CATSADFSYNEQFF TGTGCCACCAGTGCCGACTTTTCCTACAATGAGCAGTTCTTC
TRBJ2-3 - TRBD1 TRBV5-6 CASSLGDRRDMQYF TGTGCCAGCAGCTTGGGGGACAGGAGGGATATGCAGTATTTT
TRBJ2-3 - TRBD2 TRBV7-9 CVSSLLLAGATDTQYF TGTGTCAGCAGCCTATTACTAGCGGGAGCCACAGATACGCAGTATTTT
TRBJ2-6 many - TRBV6-2/TRBV6-3 CASINRDGVSGANVLTF TGTGCCAGCATTAACCGGGACGGGGTCTCTGGGGCCAACGTCCTGACTTTC
TRBJ1-1 - - TRBV6-6 CASSYQPRGTEAFF TGTGCCAGCAGTTACCAACCAAGGGGCACTGAAGCTTTCTTT
TRBJ2-7 few - TRBV7-9 CASSLAPAGEQYF TGTGCCAGCAGCTTAGCGCCGGCAGGCGAGCAGTACTTC
TRBJ2-7 many TRBD2 TRBV6-1 CASSPPGRAYEQYF TGTGCCAGCAGTCCCCCAGGGAGGGCCTACGAGCAGTACTTC
TRBJ2-7 - TRBD1 TRBV6-2/TRBV6-3 CASTYGQGCYEQYF TGTGCCAGCACTTATGGACAGGGTTGCTACGAGCAGTACTTC
TRBJ1-1 once - TRBV11-2 CANSSSKVEAFF TGTGCCAACAGTTCCTCAAAAGTTGAAGCTTTCTTT
TRBJ2-7 - TRBD2 TRBV5-6 CASSSGLAGGYSYEQYF TGTGCCAGCAGCTCAGGACTAGCGGGAGGTTACTCCTACGAGCAGTACTTC
TRBJ1-6 - TRBD1 TRBV28 CASSQPGQYNSPLHF TGCGCCAGCAGTCAACCGGGACAGTATAATTCACCCCTCCACTTT
TRBJ2-7 - TRBD1 TRBV11-2 CVSSFSGTGSYEHYF TGTGTCAGCAGCTTCTCCGGGACAGGGTCCTACGAGCACTACTTC
TRBJ1-1 many - TRBV11-3 CASSLAASEAFF TGTGCCAGCAGCTTAGCGGCGTCTGAAGCTTTCTTT
TRBJ1-5 - - TRBV4-1 CASSQESSGRMADTQHF TGCGCCAGCAGCCAAGAGTCTAGCGGAAGAATGGCAGATACGCAGCATTTT
TRBJ2-2 - - TRBV4-2 CASSQELVAGELFF TGTGCCAGCAGCCAAGAACTAGTAGCCGGGGAGCTGTTTTTT
TRBJ2-1 - TRBD1 TRBV11-2 CANSLVTGGRYYEQFF TGTGCCAACAGCTTAGTGACAGGGGGCCGCTACTATGAGCAGTTCTTC
TRBJ2-3 - - TRBV12-3/TRBV12-4 CASCSHTDTQYF TGTGCCAGCTGTTCACACACAGATACGCAGTATTTC
TRBJ2-1 - TRBD2 TRBV7-8 CASSSSTSGRSGSYNEQFF TGTGCCAGCAGCTCCTCCACTAGCGGGAGAAGTGGGAGCTACAATGAGCAGTTCTTC
TRBJ2-5 - - TRBV6-5 CASSYGVAGGSETQCF -
TRBJ2-7 - - TRBV29-1 CSVDRGYVQYF TGCAGCGTCGATCGGGGTTACGTGCAGTACTTC
TRBJ1-5 - - TRBV11-2 CASSLDLGLSNQPQHF TGTGCCAGCAGCCTAGATCTGGGGTTGAGCAATCAGCCCCAGCATTTT
TRBJ2-2 many - TRBV29-1 CSVSQTNTGELFF TGCAGCGTTTCGCAAACGAACACCGGGGAGCTGTTTTTT
TRBJ2-2 - TRBD1 TRBV6-6 CANSYGTGPTGELFF TGTGCCAACAGTTACGGGACAGGACCCACCGGGGAGCTGTTTTTT
TRBJ2-1 - - TRBV11-2 CASSKRVTTPGDEQFF TGTGCCAGTAGCAAAAGGGTGACTACCCCCGGCGATGAGCAGTTCTTC
TRBJ1-6 few - TRBV7-9 CASSHQGLNSPLHF TGTGCCAGCAGCCACCAAGGGCTCAATTCACCCCTCCACTTT
TRBJ2-2 many - TRBV29-1 CSVDRVTGELFF TGCAGCGTTGACAGGGTTACCGGGGAGCTGTTTTTT
TRBJ2-1 - - TRBV6-1 CASRSDGHERFF TGTGCCAGCAGGTCAGACGGCCATGAGCGGTTCTTC
TRBJ2-7 once - TRBV4-1 CTSSQEGSWVYEQYF TGCACCAGCAGCCAAGAAGGCTCCTGGGTCTACGAGCAGTACTTC
TRBJ2-7 many - TRBV12-3/TRBV12-4 CASSLALQGIREQYF TGTGCCAGCAGTTTAGCGTTACAGGGAATAAGGGAGCAGTACTTC
TRBJ2-1 few TRBD1 TRBV5-4 CASSATGDGSYNEQFF TGTGCCAGCAGCGCTACAGGGGACGGCTCCTACAATGAGCAGTTCTTC
TRBJ2-7 many - TRBV11-2 CASSLDVAGAGYEQYF TGTGCCAGCAGCTTAGATGTGGCAGGGGCGGGCTACGAGCAGTACTTC
TRBJ2-7 - TRBD1 TRBV6-2/TRBV6-3 CASSYTGTGSYYEQYF TGTGCCAGCAGTTACACCGGGACAGGATCCTACTACGAGCAGTACTTC
TRBJ2-7 - - TRBV5-4 CASSLVPLGSRGDEQYF TGTGCCAGCAGCTTGGTGCCCCTAGGAAGTCGCGGTGACGAGCAGTACTTC
TRBJ1-1 - - TRBV7-8 CASSRVGGRGTEAFF TGTGCCAGCAGCCGGGTGGGGGGGCGCGGCACTGAAGCTTTCTTT
TRBJ2-1 many - TRBV29-1 CSGDGDYNEQFF TGCAGCGGAGACGGGGACTACAATGAGCAGTTCTTC
TRBJ2-3 - TRBD1 TRBV7-3 CASTTGARTDTQYF TGTGCCAGCACCACAGGGGCGCGAACAGACACGCAGTATTTT
TRBJ1-6 few - TRBV6-5 CASRKGGHSYNSPLHF TGTGCCAGCAGAAAAGGCGGGCACTCCTATAATTCACCCCTCCACTTT
TRBJ2-7 - TRBD2 TRBV11-2 CASGIYSGDYEQYF TGTGCCAGCGGCATTTATAGCGGGGACTACGAGCAGTACTTC
TRBJ2-2 few TRBD2 TRBV11-3 CASSLAGLAGGTNTGELFF TGTGCCAGCAGCTTGGCCGGACTAGCGGGAGGGACGAACACCGGGGAGCTGTTTTTT
TRBJ2-3 - - TRBV18 CASSGSFSTDTQYF TGTGCCAGCTCAGGGTCCTTCTCTACAGATACGCAGTATTTT
TRBJ1-2 - - TRBV4-3 CTSSPNLGGGNYGYTF TGCACCAGCAGCCCAAACCTAGGGGGGGGGAACTATGGCTACACCTTC